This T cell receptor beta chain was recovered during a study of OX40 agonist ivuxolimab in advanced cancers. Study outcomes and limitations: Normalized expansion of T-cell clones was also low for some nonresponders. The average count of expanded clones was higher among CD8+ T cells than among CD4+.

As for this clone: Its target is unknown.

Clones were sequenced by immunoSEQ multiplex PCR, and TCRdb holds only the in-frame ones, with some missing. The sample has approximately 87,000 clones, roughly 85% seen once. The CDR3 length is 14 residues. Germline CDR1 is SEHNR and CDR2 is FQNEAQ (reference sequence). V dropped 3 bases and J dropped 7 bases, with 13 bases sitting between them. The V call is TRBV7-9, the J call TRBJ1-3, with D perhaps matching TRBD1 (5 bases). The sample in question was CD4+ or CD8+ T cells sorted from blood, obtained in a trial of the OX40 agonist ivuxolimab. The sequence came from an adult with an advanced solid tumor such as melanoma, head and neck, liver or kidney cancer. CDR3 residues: CASSFPGIGNTIYF. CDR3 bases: TGTGCCAGCAGCTTCCCAGGGATCGGGAACACCATATATTTT.